These T cell receptor beta chains were read from a single sample in a study of CD8 T cells in ankylosing spondylitis. A single record per CDR3 protein comes from TCRdb applying MiXCR to the 5' RACE reads. The sample lists about 440,000 distinct CDR3 sequences, 17% occurring once. Source material: blood, either unsorted or a sorted T cell fraction (not recorded which). The receptors derive from a male donor with ankylosing spondylitis. The CDR3 runs from the conserved cysteine through the conserved F or W. The order of the fields is clone size, D gene, V gene, J gene, CDR3 DNA, CDR3 protein. A D gene is named only where the DNA matches it firmly. Not all rows give a size; the values are once, few, many and, for expanded clones, a class.

abundance: NA
d_gene: NA
v_gene: TRBV7-6
j_gene: TRBJ2-1
CDR3nt: TGTGCCAGCAGCTTATTTGGGGGCTCCTACAATGAGCAGTTCTTC
CDR3aa: CASSLFGGSYNEQFF

abundance: NA
d_gene: NA
v_gene: TRBV7-8
j_gene: TRBJ2-5
CDR3nt: TGTGCCAGCGCCCTTAGTTGGGAGACCCAGTACTTC
CDR3aa: CASALSWETQYF

abundance: NA
d_gene: TRBD1
v_gene: TRBV11-2
j_gene: TRBJ2-2
CDR3nt: TGTGCCAGCAGCCCCGACAGGGCCGGGGAGCTGTTTTTT
CDR3aa: CASSPDRAGELFF

abundance: few
d_gene: NA
v_gene: TRBV5-5
j_gene: TRBJ1-2
CDR3nt: TGTGCCAGCAGCCAGAGGTCTTCCCTACCCCTCAATGGCTACACCTTC
CDR3aa: CASSQRSSLPLNGYTF

abundance: NA
d_gene: NA
v_gene: TRBV6-1
j_gene: TRBJ2-7
CDR3nt: TGTGCCAACAGTACGGGGTGGGAGTCCTACGAGCAGTACTTC
CDR3aa: CANSTGWESYEQYF

abundance: few
d_gene: NA
v_gene: TRBV4-1
j_gene: TRBJ2-1
CDR3nt: TGCGCCAGCAGCCAAGAAAGGAGGGAAAATGAGCAGTTCTTC
CDR3aa: CASSQERRENEQFF

abundance: NA
d_gene: TRBD2
v_gene: TRBV4-2
j_gene: TRBJ2-7
CDR3nt: TGTGCCAGCAGCCAAATCACGACTAGCGGGCTCACCTACGAGCAGTACTTC
CDR3aa: CASSQITTSGLTYEQYF

abundance: NA
d_gene: TRBD2
v_gene: TRBV5-1
j_gene: TRBJ2-7
CDR3nt: TGCGCCAGCAGCTCCCTAGCGGCAGCTCCCTACGAGCAGTACTTC
CDR3aa: CASSSLAAAPYEQYF

abundance: once
d_gene: NA
v_gene: TRBV5-1
j_gene: TRBJ1-1
CDR3nt: TGCGCCAGCAGCTGGCAGGCTACTCAGAACACTGAAGCTTTCTTT
CDR3aa: CASSWQATQNTEAFF

abundance: few
d_gene: NA
v_gene: TRBV20-1
j_gene: TRBJ1-1
CDR3nt: TGCAGTGCTAGCCGGGGGCGCGGGAACACTGAAGCTTTCTTT
CDR3aa: CSASRGRGNTEAFF

abundance: NA
d_gene: TRBD1
v_gene: TRBV6-1
j_gene: TRBJ2-7
CDR3nt: TGTGCCAGCAGCCGCCGGGACAGGGTCCACGAGCAGTACTTC
CDR3aa: CASSRRDRVHEQYF

abundance: many
d_gene: TRBD1
v_gene: TRBV12-3/TRBV12-4
j_gene: TRBJ1-1
CDR3nt: TGTGCCAGCAGGACAGGGTACACTGAAGCTTTCTTT
CDR3aa: CASRTGYTEAFF

abundance: NA
d_gene: NA
v_gene: TRBV20-1
j_gene: TRBJ2-3
CDR3nt: TGCAGTGTAGGGGGTAATATCGCAGATACGCAGTATTTT
CDR3aa: CSVGGNIADTQYF

abundance: NA
d_gene: TRBD2
v_gene: TRBV3-1
j_gene: TRBJ2-7
CDR3nt: TGTGCCAGCAGCCCCCAGAGCGGGGGGCCTTCCTACGAGCAGTACTTC
CDR3aa: CASSPQSGGPSYEQYF

abundance: few
d_gene: NA
v_gene: TRBV20-1
j_gene: TRBJ1-5
CDR3nt: TGCAGTGCTAGAACCGGGATCAGGCCCCAGCATTTT
CDR3aa: CSARTGIRPQHF

abundance: few
d_gene: NA
v_gene: TRBV20-1
j_gene: TRBJ1-5
CDR3nt: TGCAGTGCTAGAGATCCCGATCAGCCCCAGCATTTT
CDR3aa: CSARDPDQPQHF

abundance: few
d_gene: NA
v_gene: TRBV7-2
j_gene: TRBJ1-1
CDR3nt: TGTGCCAGCAGCTCGGGGGCCCACACTGAAGCTTTCTTT
CDR3aa: CASSSGAHTEAFF

abundance: NA
d_gene: TRBD1
v_gene: TRBV2
j_gene: TRBJ1-6
CDR3nt: TGTGCCACCGGGACAGCTTTCTATAATTCACCCCTCCACTTT
CDR3aa: CATGTAFYNSPLHF

abundance: few
d_gene: NA
v_gene: TRBV20-1
j_gene: TRBJ2-1
CDR3nt: TGCAGTGCTAGACTTCGGAATGAGCAGTTCTTC
CDR3aa: CSARLRNEQFF

abundance: many
d_gene: NA
v_gene: TRBV12-3/TRBV12-4
j_gene: TRBJ2-1
CDR3nt: TGTGCCAGCACCTCCGACCGGGATGGAGGGGATGAGCAGTTCTTC
CDR3aa: CASTSDRDGGDEQFF

abundance: NA
d_gene: TRBD1
v_gene: TRBV9
j_gene: TRBJ1-1
CDR3nt: TGTGCCAGCAGCGCAGGGACAGGGGGGACTGAAGCTTTCTTT
CDR3aa: CASSAGTGGTEAFF

abundance: many
d_gene: TRBD1
v_gene: TRBV12-3/TRBV12-4
j_gene: TRBJ2-7
CDR3nt: TGTGCCAGCAGGGCCGGGGACAGGGTCGACGAGCAGTACTTC
CDR3aa: CASRAGDRVDEQYF

abundance: NA
d_gene: NA
v_gene: TRBV19
j_gene: TRBJ2-2
CDR3nt: TGTGCCAGTAGTATAGACCGACAGAGCACCGGGGAGCTGTTTTTT
CDR3aa: CASSIDRQSTGELFF

abundance: NA
d_gene: NA
v_gene: TRBV15
j_gene: TRBJ1-4
CDR3nt: TGTGCCACCAGCACCAGGACGCTGAAAGAGGAAAAACTGTTTTTT
CDR3aa: CATSTRTLKEEKLFF

abundance: NA
d_gene: TRBD2
v_gene: TRBV4-1
j_gene: TRBJ2-3
CDR3nt: TGCGCCAGCAGCCAAGATCGAGCGGGGAGCAGTAAGGTGCAGTATTTT
CDR3aa: CASSQDRAGSSKVQYF

abundance: many
d_gene: TRBD1
v_gene: TRBV5-6
j_gene: TRBJ1-4
CDR3nt: TGTGCCAGCAGCCGGAGGGGGCGCGGTAATGAAAAACTGTTTTTT
CDR3aa: CASSRRGRGNEKLFF

abundance: NA
d_gene: NA
v_gene: TRBV27
j_gene: TRBJ1-6
CDR3nt: TGTGCCAGCAGTTTAGGGTCGTGGCGAGAATCACCCCTCCACTTT
CDR3aa: CASSLGSWRESPLHF

abundance: few
d_gene: NA
v_gene: TRBV12-3/TRBV12-4
j_gene: TRBJ2-7
CDR3nt: TGTGCCAGCAGTTCGAGTCCGGAGCAGTACTTC
CDR3aa: CASSSSPEQYF

abundance: NA
d_gene: TRBD2
v_gene: TRBV18
j_gene: TRBJ2-1
CDR3nt: TGTGCCAGCTCACCACCAGGACTAGCGGGAGGGCCCCGTGAGCAGTTCTTC
CDR3aa: CASSPPGLAGGPREQFF

abundance: once
d_gene: NA
v_gene: TRBV21-1
j_gene: TRBJ2-1
CDR3nt: TGTGCCAGCAGCAAAGCGGGGACTAGCGGGACTAATGAGCAGTTCTTC
CDR3aa: CASSKAGTSGTNEQFF

abundance: NA
d_gene: NA
v_gene: TRBV6-5
j_gene: TRBJ1-5
CDR3nt: TGTGCCAGCAGTTACTCGCTGTTCGGGGATCAGCCCCAGCATTTT
CDR3aa: CASSYSLFGDQPQHF

abundance: few
d_gene: NA
v_gene: TRBV20-1
j_gene: TRBJ1-2
CDR3nt: TGCAGTGCTAGAGGGGAGCTTCGGGAGCCAGACTATGGCTACACCTTC
CDR3aa: CSARGELREPDYGYTF

abundance: NA
d_gene: NA
v_gene: TRBV7-2
j_gene: TRBJ2-2
CDR3nt: TGTGCCAGCAGGTCCGCCCTGGACACCGGGGAGCTGTTTTTT
CDR3aa: CASRSALDTGELFF

abundance: few
d_gene: NA
v_gene: TRBV7-2
j_gene: TRBJ2-3
CDR3nt: TGTGCCAGCAGGGCGATGGGGAGCACAGATACGCAGTATTTT
CDR3aa: CASRAMGSTDTQYF

abundance: few
d_gene: NA
v_gene: TRBV12-3/TRBV12-4
j_gene: TRBJ1-4
CDR3nt: TGTGCCAGCAGAAACGCGATCGGGACTAATGAAAAACTGTTTTTT
CDR3aa: CASRNAIGTNEKLFF

abundance: NA
d_gene: NA
v_gene: TRBV6-2/TRBV6-3
j_gene: TRBJ2-5
CDR3nt: TGTGCCAGCAGTAAACTGGACTGGGAGACCCAGTACTTC
CDR3aa: CASSKLDWETQYF

abundance: few
d_gene: NA
v_gene: TRBV20-1
j_gene: TRBJ2-7
CDR3nt: TGCAGTGCTGAAGGGACCGGCTACGAGCAGTACTTC
CDR3aa: CSAEGTGYEQYF

abundance: NA
d_gene: NA
v_gene: TRBV12-3/TRBV12-4
j_gene: TRBJ1-2
CDR3nt: TGTGCCAGCAGTTTCGCCATCTATGGCTACACCTTC
CDR3aa: CASSFAIYGYTF

abundance: many
d_gene: NA
v_gene: TRBV5-1
j_gene: TRBJ1-2
CDR3nt: TGCGCCAGCAGCTTAGGAGGGGTGGCAACAAATGGCTACACCTTC
CDR3aa: CASSLGGVATNGYTF

abundance: NA
d_gene: NA
v_gene: TRBV5-1
j_gene: TRBJ1-1
CDR3nt: TGCGCCAGCAGCTTGGTGGCAGGCAGGGGTGCTGAAGCTTTCTTT
CDR3aa: CASSLVAGRGAEAFF

abundance: many
d_gene: NA
v_gene: TRBV20-1
j_gene: TRBJ2-5
CDR3nt: TGCAGTGCTAGTCCGGGTGAGGAGACCCAGTACTTC
CDR3aa: CSASPGEETQYF

abundance: NA
d_gene: NA
v_gene: TRBV7-9
j_gene: TRBJ1-1
CDR3nt: TGTGCCAGCAGCACCTGGGGGGGCACTGAAGCTTTCTTT
CDR3aa: CASSTWGGTEAFF

abundance: NA
d_gene: TRBD1
v_gene: TRBV4-1
j_gene: TRBJ1-5
CDR3nt: TGCGCCAGCAGCCAAGGACAGGGTCGGGGTCAGCCCCAGCATTTT
CDR3aa: CASSQGQGRGQPQHF

abundance: few
d_gene: TRBD2
v_gene: TRBV11-2
j_gene: TRBJ2-3
CDR3nt: TGTGCCAGCAGCCGCCGGACTAGCGGGAGGGCTAGCACAGATACGCAGTATTTT
CDR3aa: CASSRRTSGRASTDTQYF

abundance: NA
d_gene: NA
v_gene: TRBV15
j_gene: TRBJ2-5
CDR3nt: TGTGCCACCAGCGTACAGGGTCAAGAGACCCAGTACTTC
CDR3aa: CATSVQGQETQYF

abundance: few
d_gene: NA
v_gene: TRBV30
j_gene: TRBJ2-5
CDR3nt: TGTGCCTGGGTAAAGCGGGAGACCCAGTACTTC
CDR3aa: CAWVKRETQYF

abundance: few
d_gene: NA
v_gene: TRBV6-1
j_gene: TRBJ1-1
CDR3nt: TGTGCCAGCAGTACCCTCCGGAAATTCACTGAAGCTTTCTTT
CDR3aa: CASSTLRKFTEAFF

abundance: NA
d_gene: TRBD1
v_gene: TRBV5-1
j_gene: TRBJ1-5
CDR3nt: TGCGCCAGCAGCTCGGACAGGGAGGGCAATCAGCCCCAGCATTTT
CDR3aa: CASSSDREGNQPQHF

abundance: few
d_gene: NA
v_gene: TRBV6-5
j_gene: TRBJ1-2
CDR3nt: TGTGCCAGCAGTTACTCTTACGGTAACTATGGCTACACCTTC
CDR3aa: CASSYSYGNYGYTF

abundance: few
d_gene: NA
v_gene: TRBV28
j_gene: TRBJ2-3
CDR3nt: TGTGCCAGCAGTGGGCCGACAGGCCATACGCAGTATTTT
CDR3aa: CASSGPTGHTQYF

abundance: few
d_gene: TRBD2
v_gene: TRBV10-3
j_gene: TRBJ2-3
CDR3nt: TGTGCCATCAGCGCGGGACTAGCGGGAGTCGGGACAGATACGCAGTATTTT
CDR3aa: CAISAGLAGVGTDTQYF

abundance: many
d_gene: NA
v_gene: TRBV3-1
j_gene: TRBJ2-4
CDR3nt: TGTGCCAGCAGCCAATCACGCCAGCAAGCCAAAAACATTCAGTACTTC
CDR3aa: CASSQSRQQAKNIQYF

abundance: few
d_gene: NA
v_gene: TRBV5-6
j_gene: TRBJ2-7
CDR3nt: TGTGCCAGCAGCGTGACCAGGGCCACAGCAAGGGAGCAGTACTTC
CDR3aa: CASSVTRATAREQYF

abundance: NA
d_gene: NA
v_gene: TRBV29-1
j_gene: TRBJ1-2
CDR3nt: TGCAGCGGGGGGGGGGCGAATGATGGCTACACCTTC
CDR3aa: CSGGGANDGYTF